The next 21 T cell receptor beta chains were all read from a single sample in a study of cytomegalovirus exposure and HLA in healthy donors. In the PCR, 60 Vbeta and 13 Jbeta primers were used. Clones were sequenced by immunoSEQ multiplex PCR, and TCRdb holds only the in-frame ones, with some missing. This table lists roughly 120,000 clones. The sequencing sample was made of PBMCs. Every receptor here comes from a man aged 25-40 years in good health and CMV-seronegative.

The chain combines TRBV14 with TRBJ2-7; no reliable D call. The CDR3 loop spans 17 amino acids. CDR1 is SGHDN and CDR2 is FVKESK in the germline V gene. Trimming removed 0 bases at V and 0 bases at J, with 15 bases between. CDR3 in amino acids: CASSQDPARASSYEQYF. The CDR3 DNA reads TGTGCCAGCAGCCAAGATCCGGCCCGAGCGAGCTCCTACGAGCAGTACTTC. Variable domain in full (rest from reference TRBV14 and TRBJ2-7): EAGVTQFPSHSVIEKGQTVTLRCDPISGHDNLYWYRRVMGKEIKFLLHFVKESKQDESGMPNNRFLAERTGGTYSTLKVQPAELEDSGVYFCASSQDPARASSYEQYFGPGTRLTVT.

The rearrangement uses TRBV6-5 and TRBJ2-1; TRBD1 aligns across 9 bases. The V gene end was trimmed by 6 bases and the J gene end by 6 bases; junction bases not matched to a gene: 9. The CDR3 has 15 residues. Germline V gene lookup returns CDR1 MNHEY and CDR2 SVGAGI. The CDR3, as DNA: TGTGCCAGCAGCCCTGGGACAGGGCCGACCAATGAGCAGTTCTTC. Translation: CASSPGTGPTNEQFF.

The V gene is TRBV7-9, the J gene TRBJ2-5; tentative D call: TRBD2 (6 bases). With the DNA end fitting TRBJ2-7 better, the J assignment may be wrong. This CDR3 is 14 amino acids long. Germline V lookup: CDR1 SEHNR, CDR2 FQNEAQ (reference sequence). This chain's CDR3 is CASSLGDSAYEQYF. Here the CDR3 DNA reads TGTGCCAGCAGTCTGGGGGACTCCGCCTACGAGCAGTACTTC.

V is TRBV15 and J is TRBJ2-7; no clear D. CDR1 LNHNV and CDR2 YYDKDF come from the germline V gene (reference sequence). V was pared by 1 base and J by 5 bases, with 12 bases between. CDR3 size: 14 residues. The CDR3 sequence: CATSRGTDINEQYF. The CDR3 DNA follows: TGTGCCACCAGCAGAGGTACAGATATCAACGAGCAGTACTTC.

The chain has TRBV7-2 and TRBJ1-1; D unclear. In germline, CDR1 is SGHTA, CDR2 FQGNSA. The CDR3 sequence is 12 residues long. Trimming cost V 5 bases and J 7 bases, with 11 bases left between them. CDR3 sequence: CASSQAGDEAFF. As DNA, the CDR3 is TGTGCCAGCAGCCAGGCAGGTGATGAAGCTTTCTTT.

The chain combines TRBV25-1 with TRBJ2-7, with TRBD1 matching 7 bases. Germline V gene lookup returns CDR1 MGHDK and CDR2 SYGVNS. V lost 4 bases, J lost 0 bases, and 12 bases stayed unmatched. The CDR3 has 17 amino acids. The CDR3 reads CASSGSWGRGSSYEQYF. The CDR3 nucleotides are TGTGCCAGCAGTGGGTCCTGGGGCAGGGGGAGCTCCTACGAGCAGTACTTC.

This sequence joins TRBV4-1 and TRBJ1-1; a weak D match, TRBD1 (5 bases). This CDR3 is built from 15 residues. Trimming removed 0 bases at V and 5 bases at J, with 13 bases between. Looked up from germline, CDR1 is MGHRA and CDR2 is YSYEKL. This CDR3 reads CASSQDARGGTEAFF. The CDR3 DNA reads TGCGCCAGCAGCCAAGACGCAAGGGGCGGTACTGAAGCTTTCTTT.

V gene TRBV2 combines with J gene TRBJ1-4; D ambiguous. Trimming left V 6 bases short and J 3 bases short, with 20 bases between. CDR3 length: 17 residues. Germline V gene data show CDR1 as SNHLY and CDR2 as FYNNEI. CDR3 sequence reads: CASREGTEGLANEKLFF. The CDR3 DNA reads as TGTGCCAGCAGGGAGGGTACAGAAGGGTTGGCTAATGAAAAACTGTTTTTT.

The rearrangement uses TRBV5-1 and TRBJ2-2; perhaps TRBD2 as D (6 bases). Per germline, CDR1 SGHRS and CDR2 YFSETQ. There are 16 residues in the CDR3. V was clipped by 3 bases and J by 0 bases, with 12 bases between them. CDR3 bases: TGCGCCAGCAGCTCCATAGCGGAAGCGAACACCGGGGAGCTGTTTTTT. Translation: CASSSIAEANTGELFF.

This chain connects TRBV4-1 to TRBJ1-5; 7 bases agree with TRBD1. This CDR3 spans 15 amino acids. Trimming took 3 bases from V and 7 from J; bases not matched to a gene: 9. The V gene's germline CDR1 is MGHRA and CDR2 YSYEKL. In DNA form, the CDR3 reads TGCGCCAGCAGCCATTCGACAGGGCCTAAGCAGCCCCAGCATTTT. Translated: CASSHSTGPKQPQHF.

V is TRBV29-1 and J is TRBJ2-1, with 13 bases that match TRBD2. V lost 3 bases, J lost 4 bases, and 6 bases stayed unmatched. The germline V gene encodes CDR1 SQVTM and CDR2 ANQGSEA. The CDR3 runs 16 residues. Here the CDR3 DNA reads TGCAGCGTTGACACTAGCGGGAGGGCGGGGTACAATGAGCAGTTCTTC. Encoded protein: CSVDTSGRAGYNEQFF.

V and J are TRBV29-1 and TRBJ2-5; 10 bases fit TRBD2. CDR3 size: 16 residues. CDR1 and CDR2 (germline): SQVTM, ANQGSEA. The ends lost 0 bases at V and 0 bases at J; junction bases unmatched: 4. CDR3 sequence: CSVEDGLAAHQETQYF. The CDR3 DNA is TGCAGCGTTGAAGATGGACTAGCGGCCCACCAAGAGACCCAGTACTTC.

The rearrangement links TRBV18 to TRBJ2-5; 13 bases are a match to TRBD2. Germline assignment: CDR1 KGHSH and CDR2 LQKENI. Unmatched junction bases numbered 6, after V lost 6 bases and J lost 5 bases. CDR3 length: 15 residues. The chain's CDR3 is CASSDGLAGVETQYF. The CDR3 DNA sequence: TGTGCCAGCTCCGATGGACTAGCGGGAGTGGAGACCCAGTACTTC.

The genes are TRBV4-2 and TRBJ2-7; 7 positions agree with TRBD1. V was clipped by 0 bases and J by 0 bases; unmatched bases: 5. The CDR3 has 16 residues. CDR1 and CDR2 (germline): LGHNA, YNFKEQ. The CDR3 region is CASSQDQGTVSYEQYF. The CDR3 nucleotides are TGTGCCAGCAGCCAAGATCAGGGGACAGTCTCCTACGAGCAGTACTTC.

This chain links TRBV30 with TRBJ2-7; maybe TRBD2 (6 bases). Germline V gives CDR1 GTSNPN, CDR2 SVGIG (reference sequence). The germline V and J ends were trimmed by 2 bases and 6 bases, with 20 bases remaining between them. The CDR3 consists of 15 residues. CDR3 amino acids: CAWSMMERGSAEQYF. CDR3 DNA: TGTGCCTGGAGTATGATGGAACGGGGGTCGGCCGAGCAGTACTTC. Based on the CDR3 plus reference TRBV30 and TRBJ2-7, the full variable domain is SQTIHQWPATLVQPVGSPLSLECTVEGTSNPNLYWYRQAAGRGLQLLFYSVGIGQISSEVPQNLSASRPQDRQFILSSKKLLLSDSGFYLCAWSMMERGSAEQYFGPGTRLTVT.

This rearrangement joins TRBV11-2 to TRBJ2-1, with D possibly being TRBD2 (6 bases). Germline CDR1 is SGHAT and CDR2 is FQNNGV. CDR3 size: 12 residues. Trimming removed 5 bases at V and 9 bases at J, with 11 bases between. The CDR3: CASSADGGEQFF. The DNA for the CDR3 is TGTGCCAGCAGCGCCGACGGGGGTGAGCAGTTCTTC.

CDR3 in amino acids: CASGPGNQPQHF. In DNA form, the CDR3 reads TGTGCCAGTGGCCCAGGGAATCAGCCCCAGCATTTT. V is TRBV2 and J is TRBJ1-5; a possible D gene is TRBD1 (5 bases). There are 12 residues in the CDR3. V lost 9 bases to trimming and J lost 4 bases, with 10 bases between them. The V gene's germline CDR1 is SNHLY and CDR2 FYNNEI.

The chain joins TRBV30 to TRBJ2-7; weak D call: TRBD2 (7 bases). Germline CDR1 is GTSNPN and CDR2 is SVGIG (reference sequence). This CDR3 spans 16 amino acids. Trimming cost V 2 bases and J 9 bases, with 26 bases left between them. This CDR3 reads CAWSSGGGGEVAVQYF. The CDR3 DNA reads TGTGCCTGGAGTTCCGGAGGGGGGGGCGAGGTGGCGGTGCAGTACTTC.

This sequence joins TRBV6-5 and TRBJ1-6, with D possibly TRBD1 on 6 matching bases. CDR1 and CDR2 from the germline V gene are MNHEY and SVGAGI. This CDR3 spans 14 amino acids. The ends were cut back, 6 bases at V and 6 bases at J, with 12 bases in the middle. The CDR3 is CASRPQGANSPLHF. CDR3 nucleotide sequence: TGTGCCAGCAGACCACAGGGAGCTAATTCACCCCTCCACTTT.

This chain connects TRBV15 to TRBJ2-1, with 8 bases identical to TRBD2. The CDR3 sequence is 14 residues long. The trim removed 8 bases at V and 2 bases at J, leaving 5 bases unmatched. Germline V gene data show CDR1 as LNHNV and CDR2 as YYDKDF (reference sequence). Here the CDR3 DNA reads TGTGCCACCGCGAGTAGCGGGGCCTACAATGAGCAGTTCTTC. This sequence encodes CATASSGAYNEQFF.

The CDR3 protein is CASSWPPSGSYEQYF. CDR3 nucleotides: TGTGCCAGCAGCTGGCCACCTAGCGGGAGTTACGAGCAGTACTTC. The chain uses TRBV7-9 and TRBJ2-7; the match to TRBD2 covers 10 bases. Trimming at V came to 4 bases and at J to 4 bases, leaving 7 bases not matched to a gene. The CDR3 has 15 amino acids. Germline V gives CDR1 SEHNR, CDR2 FQNEAQ (reference sequence).